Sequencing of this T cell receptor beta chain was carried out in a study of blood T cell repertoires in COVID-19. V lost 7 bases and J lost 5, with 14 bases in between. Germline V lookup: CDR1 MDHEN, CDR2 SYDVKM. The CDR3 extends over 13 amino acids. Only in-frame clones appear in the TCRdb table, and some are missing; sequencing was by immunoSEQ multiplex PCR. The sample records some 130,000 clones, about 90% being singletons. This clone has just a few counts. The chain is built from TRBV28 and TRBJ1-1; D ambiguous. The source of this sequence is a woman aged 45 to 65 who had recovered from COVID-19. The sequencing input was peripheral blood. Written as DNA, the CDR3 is TGTGCCAGCAAGGCTGGGCCCTTTACTGAAGCTTTCTTT. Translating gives CASKAGPFTEAFF.